This is a list of T cell receptor beta chains from one sample in a study of blood T cells in healthy people across ages. TCRdb re-analysed the 5' RACE reads in MiXCR, keeping a single row per CDR3 protein. The data show about 400,000 distinct CDR3 sequences, approximately 52% seen once. Sequenced material: blood. The receptor source for this set is a man aged 60-69 years in good health. Both conserved end residues are part of each CDR3. Each record gives: V gene, J gene, D gene, clone size, CDR3 DNA, CDR3 protein. A D gene is named only where the DNA matches it firmly. Not all rows give a size; the values are once, few, many and, for expanded clones, a class.

TRBV7-3	TRBJ2-7	NA	NA	TGTGCCAGCAGCTTAACGGGCCGTCCCTACAATGAGCAGTACTTC	CASSLTGRPYNEQYF
TRBV5-6	TRBJ2-1	TRBD2	many	TGTGCCAGCAGCTTGGATTTCCGCGGGGGGGGTGGCGATGAGCAGTTCTTC	CASSLDFRGGGGDEQFF
TRBV7-8	TRBJ1-5	NA	NA	TGTGCCAGCAGCTCAACTGTCAGGGGCAGTGATCAGCCCCAGCATTTT	CASSSTVRGSDQPQHF
TRBV6-6	TRBJ1-2	TRBD1	few	TGTGCCAGCAGTGGGGACAGGGGTCACACCTTC	CASSGDRGHTF
TRBV27	TRBJ2-4	NA	few	TGTGCCAGCAGTTTATCCTCGGGACTCAAAAACATTCAGTACTTC	CASSLSSGLKNIQYF
TRBV20-1	TRBJ2-7	TRBD1	NA	TGCAGTGCCCCTAAGGCGACAGGGGTATACGAGCAGTACTTC	CSAPKATGVYEQYF
TRBV7-9	TRBJ2-1	TRBD2	NA	TGTGCCAGCAGCTTAACGAAGACTAGCGGGGACAATGAGCAGTTCTTC	CASSLTKTSGDNEQFF
TRBV7-9	TRBJ2-3	NA	NA	TGTGCCAGCAGCTTAATAGCGGACACAGATACGCAGTATTTT	CASSLIADTDTQYF
TRBV20-1	TRBJ2-1	TRBD2	NA	TGCAGTGCTAGAGTTAGCGGGGGACGGTTCTTC	CSARVSGGRFF
TRBV7-2	TRBJ1-2	NA	NA	TGTGCCAGCACCATAGCGAGGGACTATGGCTACACCTTC	CASTIARDYGYTF
TRBV15	TRBJ1-2	NA	NA	TGTGCCACCAGCAGAGCGAAGGGTTCGGATGGCTACACCTTC	CATSRAKGSDGYTF
TRBV7-2	TRBJ2-5	NA	NA	TGTGCCAGCAGCTTGACTACCCTGTACCAAGAGACCCAGTACTTC	CASSLTTLYQETQYF
TRBV7-9	TRBJ2-7	NA	NA	TGTGCCAGCAGCTTAGCGAGAGAGGCGGACGAGCAGTACTTC	CASSLAREADEQYF
TRBV28	TRBJ2-5	NA	NA	TGTGCCAGCAGTCCTGGGGGGGGCAGGGACCGCGGGCAGTACTTC	CASSPGGGRDRGQYF
TRBV5-1	TRBJ1-1	NA	NA	TGCGCCAGCAGCTCCGCGGGAGGGTCCGCGAACACTGAAGCTTTCTTT	CASSSAGGSANTEAFF
TRBV29-1	TRBJ2-6	NA	NA	TGCAGCGGGCAATACGGGGCCAACGTCCTGACTTTC	CSGQYGANVLTF
TRBV4-1	TRBJ2-3	TRBD2	NA	TGCGCCAGCAGCCAGAGAGTCCCGGGACTAGCAGACGACCCTAGCACAGATACGCAGTATTTT	CASSQRVPGLADDPSTDTQYF
TRBV27	TRBJ2-3	NA	NA	TGTGCCAGCAGCCCCAGGGGTTGGGGACGCACAGATACGCAGTATTTT	CASSPRGWGRTDTQYF